One sample yielded the 5 T cell receptor beta chains listed below, sequenced in a study of shared clonotypes between healthy human individuals. Repertoires were generated with immunoSEQ multiplex PCR, while TCRdb's copy carries only in-frame clones and drops some. The sample holds over 1.5 million clones; around 98% are singletons and the top ten take less than 0.55%. The sample was naive CD4+ T cells sorted from blood. Subset meaning: CD45RA+ positively selected. These TCRs come from a man aged 25 to 40 in good health.

This chain uses TRBV7-8 with TRBJ2-1, with no clear D. This CDR3 has 15 residues. V shed 3 bases and J shed 1 base, with 10 bases lying between them. CDR1 and CDR2 from the germline V gene are SGHVS and FQNEAQ. Here the CDR3 DNA reads TGTGCCAGCAGCTTGTCGCGTCAATCCTACAATGAGCAGTTCTTC. Its translation: CASSLSRQSYNEQFF.

CDR3 amino acids: CASSLIVNTEAFF. CDR3 sequence (DNA): TGTGCCAGCAGCTTAATTGTGAACACTGAAGCTTTCTTT. The V gene is TRBV11-2, the J gene TRBJ1-1; D is unclear. Trimming took off 2 bases at V and 0 bases at J, with 4 bases between the two ends. This CDR3 spans 13 amino acids. Germline V gene lookup returns CDR1 SGHAT and CDR2 FQNNGV.

V is TRBV27 and J is TRBJ1-2; D remains unclear. This CDR3 comprises 16 residues. V lost 9 bases to trimming and J lost 2 bases, with 22 bases between them. From germline, CDR1 is MNHEY and CDR2 SMNVEV (reference sequence). The CDR3 DNA reads as TGTGCCAGTCAGTTTATATTAGGGCAGTGGAACTATGGCTACACCTTC. Its translation is CASQFILGQWNYGYTF.

V gene TRBV6-5 combines with J gene TRBJ2-6; D is tentatively TRBD1 or TRBD2 (6 bases each). In germline, CDR1 is MNHEY, CDR2 SVGAGI. Trimming left V 2 bases short and J 2 bases short, with 7 bases between. The CDR3 extends over 15 amino acids. The DNA for the CDR3 is TGTGCCAGCAGTTACGGGGGGCCTGGGGCCAACGTCCTGACTTTC. This translates into CASSYGGPGANVLTF.

The chain has TRBV5-6 and TRBJ2-2, with D uncertain. The CDR3 is made up of 13 amino acids. The V end was cut by 2 bases, the J end by 4 bases, with 6 bases between. Germline V gene data show CDR1 as SGHDT and CDR2 as YYEEEE. For the CDR3, the DNA is TGTGCCAGCAGCTTAATTGGCACCGGGGAGCTGTTTTTT. Amino acid sequence: CASSLIGTGELFF.